These 20 T cell receptor beta chains were sequenced from one sample in a study of blood T cells in healthy people across ages. For the second PCR, which ran for 7 to 11 cycles, a sample-barcoded 5' primer and a J-beta primer mix were used. Using its own MiXCR run on the 5' RACE reads, TCRdb lists one record per CDR3 protein. Of 1.5 million to 2 million distinct CDR3 sequences listed, roughly 52% are singletons. The sample consisted of blood. The receptors were sampled from a woman aged 40 to 55 in good health.

This sequence joins TRBV7-8 and TRBJ1-4; 9 nucleotides agree with TRBD1. The CDR3 covers 16 residues. J was trimmed by 2 bases and V by 5 bases; bases with no gene match: 6. Germline CDR1 is SGHVS and CDR2 is FQNEAQ. The DNA for the CDR3 is TGTGCCAGCAGCCAACAGGGGGCTGTGACTAATGAAAAACTGTTTTTT. It yields the protein CASSQQGAVTNEKLFF.

The rearrangement links TRBV7-3 to TRBJ2-3, with 12 nucleotides matching TRBD2. The V gene's germline CDR1 is SGHTA and CDR2 FQGTGA. The CDR3 sequence is 18 residues long. The junction had 10 bases not matched to a gene; V was cut back by 5 bases and J by 1 base. The CDR3 sequence: CASSHHLAGGPGTDTQYF. As DNA, the CDR3 is TGTGCCAGCAGCCATCATCTAGCGGGGGGGCCCGGCACAGATACGCAGTATTTT.

This clonotype was counted many times. The V call is TRBV5-1, the J call TRBJ2-7; 9 bases are shared with TRBD1. Germline-derived CDR1 and CDR2 are SGHRS and YFSETQ. The CDR3 has 15 amino acids. The V and J ends lost 4 bases and 5 bases, in that order; junction bases with no gene match: 10. The CDR3 region is CASSPTGQGTHEQYF. DNA of the CDR3: TGCGCCAGCAGCCCAACAGGACAGGGGACTCACGAGCAGTACTTC.

The chain carries TRBV6-5 and TRBJ2-3; D is unresolved. Germline values: CDR1 MNHEY, CDR2 SVGAGI. The ends were cut back, 9 bases at V and 3 bases at J, with 16 bases in the middle. The CDR3 has 14 amino acids. Here the CDR3 reads CASGRAAWTDTQYF. For the CDR3, the DNA is TGTGCCAGTGGTAGGGCGGCTTGGACAGATACGCAGTATTTT.

This clonotype occurred many times. The chain employs TRBV20-1 and TRBJ2-3, with TRBD2 as a possible D gene (5 bases). Germline lookup yields CDR1 DFQATT and CDR2 SNEGSKA (reference sequence). Trimming removed 1 base from V and 2 bases from J, with 13 bases in between. The CDR3 runs 15 residues. The CDR3 loop is CSARGGAASTDTQYF. The CDR3 nucleotides are TGCAGTGCTAGAGGGGGAGCGGCGTCCACAGATACGCAGTATTTT.

The rearrangement uses TRBV5-1 and TRBJ1-2; 7 nucleotides line up with TRBD1. The CDR3 loop spans 16 amino acids. J lost 4 bases, V lost 0 bases, and 9 bases had no gene match. Germline V gene sequence: CDR1 SGHRS, CDR2 YFSETQ. CDR3 protein: CASSLENPGQLYGYTF. The CDR3, as DNA: TGCGCCAGCAGCTTGGAAAACCCGGGACAGCTCTATGGCTACACCTTC.

This clonotype was recorded only once. The junction differs from germline at one of its ends, possibly a read error. V usage is TRBV20-1 and J usage is TRBJ2-1; a possible D gene is TRBD1 (6 bases). Germline CDR1 is DFQATT and CDR2 is SNEGSKA (reference sequence). The CDR3 contains 14 residues. This CDR3 is CSAFDRRAYNERFF. The CDR3 nucleotides read TGCAGTGCTTTCGACAGGAGAGCCTACAATGAGCGGTTCTTC.

This clonotype occurred once. The rearrangement links TRBV7-2 to TRBJ1-2, with D unresolved. Germline values: CDR1 SGHTA, CDR2 FQGNSA. V was trimmed by 1 base and J by 6 bases, leaving 12 bases between them. CDR3 length: 14 residues. The CDR3 DNA sequence: TGTGCCAGCAGCTTAGGTTCCGGGGTGAATGGCTACACCTTC. It translates to CASSLGSGVNGYTF. Supplemented by reference TRBV7-2 and TRBJ1-2, the full variable domain reads GAGVSQSPSNKVTEKGKDVELRCDPISGHTALYWYRQSLGQGLEFLIYFQGNSAPDKSGLPSDRFSAERTGGSVSTLTIQRTQQEDSAVYLCASSLGSGVNGYTFGSGTRLTVV.

The V call is TRBV20-1, the J call TRBJ1-2, with a tentative D call TRBD1 (5 bases). CDR3 length equals 16 residues. From germline, CDR1 is DFQATT and CDR2 SNEGSKA (reference sequence). The V end lost 1 base, the J end lost 1 base, and 16 bases lay between the germline ends. In DNA form, the CDR3 reads TGCAGTGCTAGAGGCACCGTTCGACAGCATAACTATGGCTACACCTTC. Translated, it gives CSARGTVRQHNYGYTF.

This chain connects TRBV19 to TRBJ2-4; possible D gene TRBD2, 5 bases. Matching the DNA end better, TRBJ2-5 makes the J call doubtful. Germline values: CDR1 LNHDA, CDR2 SQIVND (reference sequence). This CDR3 contains 17 residues. The CDR3, as DNA: TGTGCCAGTAGTGCCCTTCGGGGTCTGGCCGTTCAAGAGACCCAGTACTTC. Translation gives CASSALRGLAVQETQYF.

The V gene is TRBV7-2, the J gene TRBJ1-2; 10 bases align to TRBD1. The CDR3 is made up of 15 amino acids. Germline values: CDR1 SGHTA, CDR2 FQGNSA. V trimming: 2 bases; J trimming: 3 bases; junction bases outside the gene matches: 3. CDR3 DNA sequence: TGTGCCAGCAGCTTAACGGGGACAGGGGACTATGGCTACACCTTC. Translation: CASSLTGTGDYGYTF. Looking up the rest from reference TRBV7-2 and TRBJ1-2 gives the full variable domain: GAGVSQSPSNKVTEKGKDVELRCDPISGHTALYWYRQSLGQGLEFLIYFQGNSAPDKSGLPSDRFSAERTGGSVSTLTIQRTQQEDSAVYLCASSLTGTGDYGYTFGSGTRLTVV.

V usage is TRBV4-3 and J usage is TRBJ2-7, with D possibly TRBD1 on 5 matching bases. CDR3 size: 14 residues. V gave up 3 bases and J gave up 3 bases, with 12 bases separating them. The germline CDR1 and CDR2 sequences are LGHNA and YSLEER. The CDR3 sequence: CASSQQRTGYEQYF. CDR3 in DNA: TGCGCCAGCAGCCAGCAACGAACAGGCTACGAGCAGTACTTC.

This clonotype was found a few times. The chain couples TRBV24-1 to TRBJ2-1, with 9 bases lining up with TRBD1. With V trimmed by 4 bases and J by 8 bases, 8 bases remained unmatched. Germline values: CDR1 KGHDR, CDR2 SFDVKD. This CDR3 spans 15 amino acids. The CDR3 loop reads CATSDQGQGNDEQFF. The CDR3 DNA reads as TGTGCCACCAGTGACCAGGGACAGGGTAACGATGAGCAGTTCTTC.

In its sample, this clonotype was seen a few times. The V call is TRBV6-5, the J call TRBJ2-3, with D unresolved. Trimming took 6 bases from V and 8 from J, leaving 15 bases between them. Germline lookup yields CDR1 MNHEY and CDR2 SVGAGI. CDR3 length: 13 amino acids. The CDR3 here is CASRPRVLGTQYF. The CDR3 nucleotides are TGTGCCAGCAGACCACGGGTATTGGGTACGCAGTATTTT.

The gene calls are TRBV4-1 and TRBJ2-3, with 9 bases aligning to TRBD2. The trim removed 4 bases at V and 4 bases at J, leaving 9 bases unmatched. CDR1 and CDR2 (germline): MGHRA, YSYEKL. The CDR3 is made up of 16 amino acids. CDR3 coding DNA: TGCGCCAGCAGCCGTCTCTCTAGCGGGGTTTCAGATACGCAGTATTTT. Translation gives CASSRLSSGVSDTQYF.

This clonotype was seen only once. V gene TRBV4-2 combines with J gene TRBJ2-4, with D possibly TRBD1 on 6 matching bases. TRBJ2-7 matches the DNA end more closely, so the J call is doubtful. CDR1 is LGHNA, CDR2 YNFKEQ, per germline. The CDR3 contains 15 residues. CDR3 sequence reads: CASSQEGARFYEQYF. The DNA for the CDR3 is TGTGCCAGCAGCCAAGAGGGGGCCAGATTCTACGAGCAGTACTTC.

In its sample, this clonotype was seen a few times. The chain carries TRBV12-3 or TRBV12-4 and TRBJ2-1, with D tentatively TRBD2 (6 bases). V gave up 2 bases and J gave up 6 bases, with 14 bases separating them. The CDR3 runs to 15 residues. CDR3 in DNA: TGTGCCAGCAGTTTAAGGCGGGGTTCAGCCAATGAGCAGTTCTTC. It yields the protein CASSLRRGSANEQFF.

This clonotype has just a few counts. CDR3 sequence reads: CASSILVIGEQYF. Written as DNA, the CDR3 is TGTGCCAGCAGCATTCTGGTTATTGGGGAGCAGTACTTC. V is TRBV7-2 and J is TRBJ2-4, with a weak D call TRBD2 (5 bases). Trimming took off 5 bases at V and 13 bases at J, with 18 bases between the two ends. The CDR3 covers 13 residues. Germline lookup yields CDR1 SGHTA and CDR2 FQGNSA. Based on the CDR3 plus reference TRBV7-2 and TRBJ2-4, the full variable domain is GAGVSQSPSNKVTEKGKDVELRCDPISGHTALYWYRQSLGQGLEFLIYFQGNSAPDKSGLPSDRFSAERTGGSVSTLTIQRTQQEDSAVYLCASSILVIGEQYFGAGTRLSVL.

Details on this clonotype: An end of the junction does not agree with germline; a read error may underlie this. The CDR3 sequence is CTSNLTDFENIQYF. CDR3 in DNA: TGCACCAGCAACCTGACAGATTTTGAAAACATTCAGTACTTC. The chain employs TRBV27 and TRBJ2-4; the D gene is possibly TRBD1 (5 bases). This CDR3 contains 14 residues. Looked up from germline, CDR1 is MNHEY and CDR2 is SMNVEV (reference sequence).

J is TRBJ2-7 and V is TRBV29-1; TRBD2 aligns across 8 bases. Judging by the DNA end, TRBJ2-5 fits better; the J call may be wrong. The CDR3 is made up of 14 amino acids. The germline CDR1 and CDR2 sequences are SQVTM and ANQGSEA. The CDR3: CSPRLRAGGETQYF. In nucleotides, the CDR3 is TGCAGCCCCCGCCTCAGGGCGGGGGGAGAGACCCAGTACTTC.